This T cell receptor (beta chain) stems from a study of PD-1 blockade in classical Hodgkin lymphoma. As for the study in general: Nivolumab dosing for patients was 3 mg/kg, administered intravenously every 2 weeks.

Overall study results and limits: Diminished baseline TCR diversity has been reported in newly diagnosed patients relative to healthy donors. Complete responders showed a baseline diversity that resembled the diversity of newly diagnosed patients.

All patients relapsed after autologous stem cell transplantation, and brentuximab vedotin exposure varied. Responses achieved at best were complete response, partial response or progressive disease. Clones were sequenced by immunoSEQ multiplex PCR, and TCRdb holds only the in-frame ones, with some missing. The sample shows around 150,000 clones, nearly 80% of them seen only once. Comments on this clone: Antigen unknown.

Germline V lookup: CDR1 LNHDA, CDR2 SQIVND (reference sequence). Losses at the gene ends were 5 bases for V and 4 bases for J; bases not matched to a gene: 8. The CDR3 has 16 amino acids. Here the sequenced sample was peripheral blood mononuclear cells (PBMCs), taken before the second cycle of nivolumab. This rearrangement joins TRBV19 to TRBJ2-1, with 10 positions matching TRBD2. The receptor was derived from a human donor with classical Hodgkin lymphoma. The CDR3 spells CASSALAGQGYNEQFF. The CDR3 nucleotides are TGTGCCAGTAGTGCACTAGCGGGGCAGGGGTACAATGAGCAGTTCTTC.